The present entry profiles one TCR beta chain with its context. This table comes from immunoSEQ multiplex PCR, and its TCRdb copy is limited to in-frame clones, with some not included. The sample carries a few hundred thousand clones, roughly 87% recorded once. Germline V lookup: CDR1 SGHVS, CDR2 FQNEAQ. Trimming took 3 bases from V and 6 from J, leaving 9 bases between them. The CDR3 sequence is 13 residues long. These data come from a study of blood T cell repertoires in COVID-19. Study-level background: Sample material is recorded as cDNA or gDNA derived from T cells, B-cell-depleted T cells, or PBMCs.

The chain has TRBV7-8 and TRBJ2-1; D call uncertain. The sequencing sample was made of PBMCs or T cells enriched from blood (not recorded which). The sequence came from a woman aged 25 to 45 who had recovered from COVID-19. Written as DNA, the CDR3 is TGTGCCAGCAGCTTTAGTGCCCTCAATGAGCAGTTCTTC. It yields the protein CASSFSALNEQFF.